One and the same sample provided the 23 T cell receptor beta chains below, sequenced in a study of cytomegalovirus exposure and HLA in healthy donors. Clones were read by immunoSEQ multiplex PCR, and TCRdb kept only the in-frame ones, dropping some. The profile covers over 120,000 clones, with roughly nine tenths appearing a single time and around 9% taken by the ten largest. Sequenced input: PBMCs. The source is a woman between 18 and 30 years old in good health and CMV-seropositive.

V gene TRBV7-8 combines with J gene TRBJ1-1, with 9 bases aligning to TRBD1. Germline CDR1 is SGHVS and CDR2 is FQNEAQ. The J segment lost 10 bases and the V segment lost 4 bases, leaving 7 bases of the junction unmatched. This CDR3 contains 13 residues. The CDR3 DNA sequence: TGTGCCAGCAGCTCAACAGGGGGCAGAGGAGCTTTCTTT. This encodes CASSSTGGRGAFF.

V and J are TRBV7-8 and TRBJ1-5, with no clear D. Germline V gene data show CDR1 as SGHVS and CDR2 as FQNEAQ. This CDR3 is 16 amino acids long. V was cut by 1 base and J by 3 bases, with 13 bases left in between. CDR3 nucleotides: TGTGCCAGCAGCTTAGGTGCCTTCCAGATCAATCAGCCCCAGCATTTT. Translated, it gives CASSLGAFQINQPQHF. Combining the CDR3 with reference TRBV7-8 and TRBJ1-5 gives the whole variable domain GAGVSQSPRYKVAKRGQDVALRCDPISGHVSLFWYQQALGQGPEFLTYFQNEAQLDKSGLPSDRFFAERPEGSVSTLKIQRTQQEDSAVYLCASSLGAFQINQPQHFGDGTRLSIL.

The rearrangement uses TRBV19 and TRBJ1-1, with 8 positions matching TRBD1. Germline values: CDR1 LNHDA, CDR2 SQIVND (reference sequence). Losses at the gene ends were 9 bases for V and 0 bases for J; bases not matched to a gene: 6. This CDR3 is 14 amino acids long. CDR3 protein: CASHRQGLNTEAFF. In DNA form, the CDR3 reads TGTGCCAGCCACCGACAGGGGCTGAACACTGAAGCTTTCTTT. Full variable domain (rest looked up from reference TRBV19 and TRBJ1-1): DGGITQSPKYLFRKEGQNVTLSCEQNLNHDAMYWYRQDPGQGLRLIYYSQIVNDFQKGDIAEGYSVSREKKESFPLTVTSAQKNPTAFYLCASHRQGLNTEAFFGQGTRLTVV.

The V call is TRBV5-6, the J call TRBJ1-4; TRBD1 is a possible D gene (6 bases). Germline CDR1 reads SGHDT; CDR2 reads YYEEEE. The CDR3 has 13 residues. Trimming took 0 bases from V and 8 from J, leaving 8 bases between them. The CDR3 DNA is TGTGCCAGCAGCTTGGACAGGGACGAAAAACTGTTTTTT. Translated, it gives CASSLDRDEKLFF.

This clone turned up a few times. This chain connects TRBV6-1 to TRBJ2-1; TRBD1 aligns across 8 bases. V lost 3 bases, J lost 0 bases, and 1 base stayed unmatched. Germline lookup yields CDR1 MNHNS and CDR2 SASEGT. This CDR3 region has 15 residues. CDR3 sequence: CASSDGQGSYNEQFF. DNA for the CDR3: TGTGCCAGCAGTGATGGACAGGGCTCCTACAATGAGCAGTTCTTC.

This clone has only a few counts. CDR3 in amino acids: CASSYLTGNTEAFF. The CDR3 region has the DNA TGTGCCAGCAGCTACCTGACAGGGAACACTGAAGCTTTCTTT. The chain recombines TRBV7-2 with TRBJ1-1; D possibly corresponds to TRBD1 (6 bases). Trimming removed 4 bases from V and 1 base from J, with 10 bases in between. The CDR3 runs 14 residues. Germline V gene sequence: CDR1 SGHTA, CDR2 FQGNSA.

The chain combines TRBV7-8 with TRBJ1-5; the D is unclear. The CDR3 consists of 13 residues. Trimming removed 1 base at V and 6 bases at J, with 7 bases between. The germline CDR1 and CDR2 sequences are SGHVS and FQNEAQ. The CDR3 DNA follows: TGTGCCAGCAGCTTAGTCGGAGCTCAGCCCCAGCATTTT. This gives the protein CASSLVGAQPQHF.

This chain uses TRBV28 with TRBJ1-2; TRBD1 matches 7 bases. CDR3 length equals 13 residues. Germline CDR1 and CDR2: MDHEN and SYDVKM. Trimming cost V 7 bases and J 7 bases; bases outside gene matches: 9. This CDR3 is CASTTGAGRGYTF. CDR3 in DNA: TGTGCCAGCACTACAGGGGCGGGGCGTGGCTACACCTTC.

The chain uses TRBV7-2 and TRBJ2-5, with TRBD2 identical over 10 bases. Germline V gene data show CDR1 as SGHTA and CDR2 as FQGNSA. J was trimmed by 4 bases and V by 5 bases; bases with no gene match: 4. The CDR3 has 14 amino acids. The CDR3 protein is CASSSGLAVETQYF. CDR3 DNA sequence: TGTGCCAGCAGCAGCGGACTAGCGGTAGAGACCCAGTACTTC.

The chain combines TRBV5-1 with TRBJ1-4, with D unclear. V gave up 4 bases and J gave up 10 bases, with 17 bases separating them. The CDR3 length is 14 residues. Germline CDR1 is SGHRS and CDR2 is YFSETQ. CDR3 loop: CASSRRGPLGKLFF. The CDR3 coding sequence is TGCGCCAGCAGCCGACGAGGGCCCCTCGGAAAACTGTTTTTT.

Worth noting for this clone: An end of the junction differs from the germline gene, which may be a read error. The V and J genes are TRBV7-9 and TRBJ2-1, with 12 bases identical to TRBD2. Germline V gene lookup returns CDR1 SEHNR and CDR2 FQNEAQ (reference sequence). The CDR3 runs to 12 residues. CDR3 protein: CASSLAGGPEFF. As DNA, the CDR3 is TGTGCCAGCAGCCTAGCGGGGGGGCCGGAGTTCTTC. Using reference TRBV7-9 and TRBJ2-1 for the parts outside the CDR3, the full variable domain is DTGVSQNPRHKITKRGQNVTFRCDPISEHNRLYWYRQTLGQGPEFLTYFQNEAQLEKSRLLSDRFSAERPKGSFSTLEIQRTEQGDSAMYLCASSLAGGPEFFGPGTRLTVL.

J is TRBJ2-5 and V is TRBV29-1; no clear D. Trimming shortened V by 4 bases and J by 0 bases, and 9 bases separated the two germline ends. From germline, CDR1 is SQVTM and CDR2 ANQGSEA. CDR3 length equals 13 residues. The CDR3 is CSVVPLYQETQYF. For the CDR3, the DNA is TGCAGCGTTGTTCCTTTGTACCAAGAGACCCAGTACTTC.

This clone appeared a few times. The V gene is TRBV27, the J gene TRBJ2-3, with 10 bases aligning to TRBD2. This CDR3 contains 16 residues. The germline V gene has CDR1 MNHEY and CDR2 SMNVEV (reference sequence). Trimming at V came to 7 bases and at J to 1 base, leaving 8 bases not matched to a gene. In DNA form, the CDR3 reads TGTGCCAGCAATCCCACTCTAGCGGGGGGCACAGATACGCAGTATTTT. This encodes CASNPTLAGGTDTQYF.

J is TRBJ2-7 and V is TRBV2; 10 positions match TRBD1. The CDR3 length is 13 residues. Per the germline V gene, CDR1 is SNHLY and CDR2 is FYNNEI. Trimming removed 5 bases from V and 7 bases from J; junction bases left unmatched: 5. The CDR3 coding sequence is TGTGCCAGCAGTCCGGGACAGGGGTGGGAGCAGTACTTC. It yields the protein CASSPGQGWEQYF.

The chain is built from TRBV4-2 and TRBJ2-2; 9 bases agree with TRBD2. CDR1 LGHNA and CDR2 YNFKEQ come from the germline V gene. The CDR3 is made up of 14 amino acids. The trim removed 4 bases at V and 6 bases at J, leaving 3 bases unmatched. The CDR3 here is CASSPGLAAGELFF. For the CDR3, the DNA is TGTGCCAGCAGCCCGGGACTAGCTGCCGGGGAGCTGTTTTTT.

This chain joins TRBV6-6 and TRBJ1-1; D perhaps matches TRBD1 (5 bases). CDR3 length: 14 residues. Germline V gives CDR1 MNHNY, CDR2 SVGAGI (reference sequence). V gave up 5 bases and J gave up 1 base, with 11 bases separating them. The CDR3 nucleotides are TGTGCCAGCAGTCCAACCCAGGGGAACACTGAAGCTTTCTTT. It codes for CASSPTQGNTEAFF.

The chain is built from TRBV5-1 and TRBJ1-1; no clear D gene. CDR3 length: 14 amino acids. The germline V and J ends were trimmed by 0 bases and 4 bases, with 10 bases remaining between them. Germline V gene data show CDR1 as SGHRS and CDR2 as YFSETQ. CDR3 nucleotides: TGCGCCAGCAGCTTGGACAGTGGATTCACTGAAGCTTTCTTT. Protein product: CASSLDSGFTEAFF.

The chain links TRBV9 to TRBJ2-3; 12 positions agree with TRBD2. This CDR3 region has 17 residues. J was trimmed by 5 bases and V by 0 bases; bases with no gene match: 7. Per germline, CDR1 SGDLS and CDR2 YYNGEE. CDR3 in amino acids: CASSVELAGGSQDTQYF. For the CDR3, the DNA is TGTGCCAGCAGCGTAGAACTAGCGGGGGGCTCCCAAGATACGCAGTATTTT.

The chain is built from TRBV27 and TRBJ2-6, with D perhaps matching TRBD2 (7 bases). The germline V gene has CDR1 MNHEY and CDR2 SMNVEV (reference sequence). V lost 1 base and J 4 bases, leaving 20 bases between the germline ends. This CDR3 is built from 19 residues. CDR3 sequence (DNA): TGTGCCAGCAGTTTATTCTTCGCCCGGGGGGCTCACGGGGCCAACGTCCTGACTTTC. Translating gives CASSLFFARGAHGANVLTF.

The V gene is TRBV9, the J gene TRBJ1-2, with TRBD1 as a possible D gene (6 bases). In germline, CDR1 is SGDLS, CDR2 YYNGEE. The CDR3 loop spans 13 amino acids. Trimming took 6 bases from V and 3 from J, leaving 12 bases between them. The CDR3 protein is CASTLGGDYGYTF. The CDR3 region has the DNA TGTGCCAGCACCTTAGGGGGGGACTATGGCTACACCTTC.

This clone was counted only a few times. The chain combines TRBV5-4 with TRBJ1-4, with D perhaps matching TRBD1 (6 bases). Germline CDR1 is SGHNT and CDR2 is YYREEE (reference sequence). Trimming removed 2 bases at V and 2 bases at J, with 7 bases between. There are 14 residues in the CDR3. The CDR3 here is CASSFGQTNEKLFF. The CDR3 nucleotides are TGTGCCAGCAGCTTTGGACAGACTAATGAAAAACTGTTTTTT.

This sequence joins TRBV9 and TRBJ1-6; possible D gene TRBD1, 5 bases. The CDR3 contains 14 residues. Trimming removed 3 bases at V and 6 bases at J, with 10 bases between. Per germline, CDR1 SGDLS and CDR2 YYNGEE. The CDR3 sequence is CASSAGGSNSPLHF. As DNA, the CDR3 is TGTGCCAGCAGCGCCGGGGGTTCTAATTCACCCCTCCACTTT.

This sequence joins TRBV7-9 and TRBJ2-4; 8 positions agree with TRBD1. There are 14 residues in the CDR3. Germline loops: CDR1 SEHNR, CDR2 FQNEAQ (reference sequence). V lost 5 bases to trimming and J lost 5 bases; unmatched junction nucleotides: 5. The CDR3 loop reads CASSGGQGQNIQYF. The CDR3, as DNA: TGTGCCAGCAGCGGCGGACAGGGCCAAAACATTCAGTACTTC.